A selection of T cell receptor beta chains follows, all from one sample in a study of regulatory and conventional T cells in RAG deficiency. Using immunoSEQ multiplex PCR, the repertoire was profiled, and TCRdb retains in-frame clones only, with some absent. The repertoire holds 20,000 to 25,000 clones, with 95% to 97% as singletons. These data are also associated with another study on regulatory T cells.

The sample consisted of CD25- CD4+ T cells sorted from blood. The source is a human donor in good health. The CDR3 runs from the conserved cysteine through the conserved F or W. Each record gives: CDR3 length, V gene, J gene, clone size, D gene, CDR3 protein, CDR3 DNA. A D gene is named only where the DNA matches it firmly. Size values are once, few and many counts, or a class for expanded clones, and some rows have none.

len: 18
v_gene: TRBV7-9
j_gene: TRBJ1-5
abundance: NA
d_gene: TRBD1
CDR3aa: CASSLGSSQGASNQPQHF
CDR3nt: TGTGCCAGCAGCTTAGGAAGTAGCCAGGGGGCTAGCAATCAGCCCCAGCATTTT

len: 16
v_gene: TRBV11-3
j_gene: TRBJ2-1
abundance: NA
d_gene: TRBD2
CDR3aa: CASSLGGGGEYNEQFF
CDR3nt: TGTGCCAGCAGCTTAGGCGGCGGGGGAGAATACAATGAGCAGTTCTTC

len: 13
v_gene: TRBV11-3
j_gene: TRBJ2-5
abundance: NA
d_gene: NA
CDR3aa: CASSLGAHKTQYF
CDR3nt: TGTGCCAGCAGCTTAGGGGCCCATAAGACCCAGTACTTC

len: 17
v_gene: TRBV5-1
j_gene: TRBJ2-3
abundance: NA
d_gene: TRBD2
CDR3aa: CASSLVNAGGGTDTQYF
CDR3nt: TGCGCCAGCAGCTTGGTCAACGCCGGGGGGGGTACAGATACGCAGTATTTT

len: 15
v_gene: TRBV27
j_gene: TRBJ2-7
abundance: NA
d_gene: TRBD1
CDR3aa: CASSSDRRGGYEQYF
CDR3nt: TGTGCCAGCAGCTCGGACAGGAGAGGGGGCTACGAGCAGTACTTC

len: 12
v_gene: TRBV4-2
j_gene: TRBJ2-3
abundance: NA
d_gene: NA
CDR3aa: CATQGGPDTQYF
CDR3nt: TGTGCCACTCAGGGGGGTCCCGATACGCAGTATTTT

len: 12
v_gene: TRBV30
j_gene: TRBJ1-1
abundance: NA
d_gene: NA
CDR3aa: CAWSKGIAEAFF
CDR3nt: TGTGCCTGGAGTAAGGGGATCGCTGAAGCTTTCTTT

len: 15
v_gene: TRBV7-2
j_gene: TRBJ2-3
abundance: once
d_gene: NA
CDR3aa: CASSLGGVSTDTQYF
CDR3nt: TGTGCCAGCAGCTTAGGGGGCGTTAGCACAGATACGCAGTATTTT

len: 16
v_gene: TRBV19
j_gene: TRBJ2-1
abundance: NA
d_gene: TRBD2
CDR3aa: CASSGTSGGSYNEQFF
CDR3nt: TGTGCCAGTAGTGGGACTAGCGGGGGGTCTTACAATGAGCAGTTCTTC

len: 15
v_gene: TRBV30
j_gene: TRBJ1-2
abundance: once
d_gene: NA
CDR3aa: CAWSVRGSGSYGYTF
CDR3nt: TGTGCCTGGAGTGTACGAGGCAGCGGCTCATATGGCTACACCTTC

len: 15
v_gene: TRBV5-1
j_gene: TRBJ2-2
abundance: once
d_gene: TRBD1
CDR3aa: CASSSGTGYTGELFF
CDR3nt: TGCGCCAGCAGTTCCGGGACAGGGTACACCGGGGAGCTGTTTTTT

len: 14
v_gene: TRBV5-1
j_gene: TRBJ1-2
abundance: NA
d_gene: NA
CDR3aa: CASSLQGTNYGYTF
CDR3nt: TGCGCCAGCAGCTTACAGGGCACAAACTATGGCTACACCTTC

len: 13
v_gene: TRBV7-9
j_gene: TRBJ2-5
abundance: NA
d_gene: NA
CDR3aa: CASSLGPQETQYF
CDR3nt: TGTGCCAGCAGCCTCGGTCCCCAAGAGACCCAGTACTTC

len: 18
v_gene: TRBV7-6
j_gene: TRBJ2-6
abundance: once
d_gene: TRBD1
CDR3aa: CASSPRRAGGGGANVLTF
CDR3nt: TGTGCCAGCAGCCCGCGCCGGGCAGGGGGCGGTGGGGCCAACGTCCTGACTTTC

len: 14
v_gene: TRBV28
j_gene: TRBJ2-1
abundance: NA
d_gene: TRBD2
CDR3aa: CASSLAGGYNEQFF
CDR3nt: TGTGCCAGCAGCCTAGCGGGGGGTTACAATGAGCAGTTCTTC

len: 16
v_gene: TRBV7-6
j_gene: TRBJ2-1
abundance: NA
d_gene: NA
CDR3aa: CASTRLGGSAYNEQFF
CDR3nt: TGTGCCAGCACGAGATTAGGAGGGTCCGCCTACAATGAGCAGTTCTTC

len: 14
v_gene: TRBV6-6
j_gene: TRBJ1-2
abundance: NA
d_gene: NA
CDR3aa: CASSIPTGPYGYTF
CDR3nt: TGTGCCAGCAGTATCCCGACAGGACCCTATGGCTACACCTTC

len: 11
v_gene: TRBV20-1
j_gene: TRBJ1-2
abundance: NA
d_gene: NA
CDR3aa: CSASVDYGYTF
CDR3nt: TGCAGTGCGTCGGTGGACTATGGCTACACCTTC

len: 16
v_gene: TRBV7-3
j_gene: TRBJ1-1
abundance: NA
d_gene: TRBD1
CDR3aa: CASSLTSGTGDTEAFF
CDR3nt: TGTGCCAGCAGCTTAACGTCCGGGACAGGGGACACTGAAGCTTTCTTT

len: 16
v_gene: TRBV30
j_gene: TRBJ1-6
abundance: NA
d_gene: NA
CDR3aa: CAWSPPGGVVYSPLHF
CDR3nt: TGTGCCTGGAGTCCTCCTGGGGGGGTAGTGTATTCACCCCTCCACTTT

len: 14
v_gene: TRBV5-1
j_gene: TRBJ1-5
abundance: once
d_gene: TRBD1
CDR3aa: CASSLGTGIQPQHF
CDR3nt: TGCGCCAGCAGCTTGGGGACAGGGATCCAGCCCCAGCATTTT

len: 15
v_gene: TRBV6-5
j_gene: TRBJ2-5
abundance: NA
d_gene: TRBD2
CDR3aa: CASSYSTSGQETQYF
CDR3nt: TGTGCCAGCAGTTACTCTACTAGCGGCCAAGAGACCCAGTACTTC

len: 20
v_gene: TRBV19
j_gene: TRBJ2-5
abundance: NA
d_gene: TRBD2
CDR3aa: CASSILGNPGLAGGQETQYF
CDR3nt: TGTGCCAGTAGTATCCTTGGCAATCCGGGACTAGCGGGGGGTCAAGAGACCCAGTACTTC

len: 15
v_gene: TRBV5-1
j_gene: TRBJ2-7
abundance: NA
d_gene: TRBD1
CDR3aa: CASSPQGQGSYEQYF
CDR3nt: TGCGCCAGCAGCCCCCAGGGACAGGGCTCCTACGAGCAGTACTTC

len: 15
v_gene: TRBV4-3
j_gene: TRBJ1-6
abundance: NA
d_gene: NA
CDR3aa: CASSLRGSYNSPLHF
CDR3nt: TGCGCCAGCAGCCTCCGGGGCTCCTATAATTCACCCCTCCACTTT

len: 13
v_gene: TRBV2
j_gene: TRBJ1-1
abundance: NA
d_gene: NA
CDR3aa: CASSAQGNTEAFF
CDR3nt: TGTGCCAGCAGTGCACAGGGGAACACTGAAGCTTTCTTT

len: 14
v_gene: TRBV30
j_gene: TRBJ1-1
abundance: NA
d_gene: NA
CDR3aa: CAWAEPTGSTEAFF
CDR3nt: TGTGCCTGGGCAGAACCAACAGGGAGCACTGAAGCTTTCTTT

len: 19
v_gene: TRBV11-1
j_gene: TRBJ2-6
abundance: NA
d_gene: NA
CDR3aa: CASSPDRIHTSSGANVLTF
CDR3nt: TGTGCCAGCAGCCCGGACAGAATACACACGAGCTCTGGGGCCAACGTCCTGACTTTC

len: 19
v_gene: TRBV11-2
j_gene: TRBJ1-4
abundance: NA
d_gene: NA
CDR3aa: CASSTQGSTDLATNEKLFF
CDR3nt: TGTGCCAGCAGCACTCAGGGGAGCACTGATCTGGCAACTAATGAAAAACTGTTTTTT